These T cell receptor beta chains were read from a single sample in a study of CD8+ T cells in alopecia areata. Data came from immunoSEQ multiplex PCR; TCRdb stores just in-frame clones and leaves some out. The sample includes around 140,000 clones, less than 70% of them seen just once. This specimen consisted of CD8+ T cells sorted from blood, obtained at week 4, from a patient treated with tofacitinib. Receptor source: a human donor with alopecia areata. The CDR3 runs from the conserved cysteine through the conserved F or W. The D gene is left open where the match is weak. Rows may omit the clone size; those that give it use once, few, many or a size class.

V: TRBV27
size: .
D: TRBD1
J: TRBJ2-5
CDR3: CASGTGGATQYF
DNA: TGTGCCAGCGGGACAGGGGGAGCGACCCAGTACTTC

V: TRBV28
size: .
D: .
J: TRBJ2-4
CDR3: CASSLVTGAKNIQYF
DNA: TGTGCCAGCAGTTTAGTGACCGGGGCTAAAAACATTCAGTACTTC

V: TRBV15
size: .
D: .
J: TRBJ1-5
CDR3: CATSRDRNGVWPQHF
DNA: TGTGCCACCAGCAGAGATCGGAACGGGGTGTGGCCCCAGCATTTT

V: TRBV29-1
size: few
D: .
J: TRBJ1-2
CDR3: CSALTGNYGYTF
DNA: TGCAGCGCCCTTACAGGGAACTATGGCTACACCTTC

V: TRBV5-4
size: few
D: .
J: TRBJ2-7
CDR3: CATRTGSLEQYF
DNA: TGTGCCACCCGGACGGGGTCTCTCGAGCAGTACTTC

V: TRBV4-2
size: .
D: TRBD1
J: TRBJ1-2
CDR3: CASSQESGTGNYGYTF
DNA: TGTGCCAGCAGCCAAGAATCGGGGACAGGGAATTATGGCTACACCTTC

V: TRBV29-1
size: few
D: TRBD1
J: TRBJ2-7
CDR3: CSVVTGTGEQYF
DNA: TGCAGCGTGGTGACAGGGACAGGAGAGCAGTACTTC

V: TRBV10-3
size: few
D: .
J: TRBJ1-5
CDR3: CAISELGSVQPQHF
DNA: TGTGCCATCAGTGAGCTGGGGAGTGTTCAGCCCCAGCATTTT

V: TRBV11-2
size: few
D: .
J: TRBJ1-6
CDR3: CASSLLNRPTANSPLHF
DNA: TGTGCCAGCAGCTTACTTAACCGACCGACGGCCAATTCACCCCTCCACTTT

V: TRBV9
size: .
D: .
J: TRBJ1-2
CDR3: CASSGTGNYGYTF
DNA: TGTGCCAGCAGCGGTACAGGCAACTATGGCTACACCTTC

V: TRBV13
size: .
D: .
J: TRBJ1-1
CDR3: CASSLGADYAEAFF
DNA: TGTGCCAGCAGCTTAGGGGCAGATTACGCTGAAGCTTTCTTT

V: TRBV5-1
size: .
D: .
J: TRBJ2-7
CDR3: CASSYLFTEQYF
DNA: TGCGCCAGCAGCTATCTCTTCACGGAGCAGTACTTC

V: TRBV6-1
size: .
D: .
J: TRBJ1-1
CDR3: CASSAPHRVADTEAFF
DNA: TGTGCCAGCAGTGCCCCACACAGGGTGGCGGACACTGAAGCTTTCTTT

V: TRBV4-3
size: .
D: TRBD1
J: TRBJ1-1
CDR3: CASSQDDRGGTEAFF
DNA: TGCGCCAGCAGCCAGGATGACAGGGGTGGAACTGAAGCTTTCTTT

V: TRBV27
size: once
D: .
J: TRBJ1-1
CDR3: CASSLISPTLGTEAFF
DNA: TGTGCCAGCAGTTTAATTTCTCCGACTCTGGGCACTGAAGCTTTCTTT